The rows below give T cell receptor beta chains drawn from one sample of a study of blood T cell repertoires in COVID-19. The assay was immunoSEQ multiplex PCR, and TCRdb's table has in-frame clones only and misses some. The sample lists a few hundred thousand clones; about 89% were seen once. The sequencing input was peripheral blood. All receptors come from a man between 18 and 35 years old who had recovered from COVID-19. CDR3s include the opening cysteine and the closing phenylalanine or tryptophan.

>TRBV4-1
CASSQDSPLWTSGSQETQYF
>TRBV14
CASSRIGQGYEQYF
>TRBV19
CASSPRREGRNEQFF
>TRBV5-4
CASSLEPGLQNTDTQYF
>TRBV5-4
CASSFSPGTEAFF
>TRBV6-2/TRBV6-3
CASSKTGGHTEAFF
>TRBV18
CASSPSWTGGGNQPQHF
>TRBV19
CASSTGQTYYGYTF
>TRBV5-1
CASSLGQGSTEAFF
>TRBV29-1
CSVSTSTGANVLTF
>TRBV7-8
CASSLAGIGNTIYF
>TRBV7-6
CASSPRQGTEAFF
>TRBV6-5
CASGQWDRGVGKLFF
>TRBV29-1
CSVYRGPGGTEAFF
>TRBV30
CAWSLSFFTGELFF
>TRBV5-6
CASSLVGAINEKLFF
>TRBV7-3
CASRKTGSSYNEQFF
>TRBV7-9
CASSLVTGGSGNTIYF
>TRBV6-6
CASSNPPGGDEKLFF
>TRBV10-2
CASSVSERDTEAFF
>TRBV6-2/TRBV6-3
CASSTLAGGPYEQYF
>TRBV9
CASSEWGGGGVDTEAFF
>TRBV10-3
CAISAQYEQYF
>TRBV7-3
CASSLTGTGQETQYF
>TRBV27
CASSLSGQNSYEQYF
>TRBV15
CATSTDRASGELFF
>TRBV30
CAWSVAGGDKNIQYF
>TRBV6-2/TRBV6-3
CASSYWSGYGTGELFF
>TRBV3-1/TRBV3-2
CASSQAGWGVEAFF
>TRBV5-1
CASSLEGQGNTEAFF
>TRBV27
CASSFPSGSGRYEQYF
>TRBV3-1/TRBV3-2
CASSQQLPGQGLVDTQYF
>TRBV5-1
CASGQGGFYEQFF
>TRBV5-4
CASSLGDRRYGYTF
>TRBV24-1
CATSASRGPPPLGEKLFF
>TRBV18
CATPEGNSGANVLTF
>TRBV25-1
CASSESGNQPQHF
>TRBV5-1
CASSLDGSSYEQYF
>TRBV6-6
CASSYHRGTDYGYTF
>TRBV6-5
CASMSPGTEAFF
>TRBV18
CASSPFGDTGELFF
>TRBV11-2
CASSLFPVYNEQFF
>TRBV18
CASSPTGGAGNEQYF
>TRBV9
CASSARQGKSEKLFF
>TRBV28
CATLEGAEAFF
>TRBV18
CASSPRDYGYTF
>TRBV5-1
CASRPGQGLGYTF
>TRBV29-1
CSVGDSYYEQYF
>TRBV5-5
CASSLDLDRGNYGYTF
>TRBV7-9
CASSYPLGVGTGIYEQYF
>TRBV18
CASSPYLTSGTGGPEAFF